This TCR beta chain came from a study of cytotoxic CD8 clonotypes in ibrutinib-treated CLL. Study context: Complete response was seen in 2 patients and partial in approximately 24; about 12 progressed and roughly 14 stayed remitted after a median about 68 months.

Assay used: immunoSEQ multiplex PCR; TCRdb lists only in-frame clones, some missing. Here the sample spans approximately 170,000 clones, nearly 90% being singletons. CDR1 and CDR2 (germline): SSHAT, FNYEAQ (reference sequence). This CDR3 spans 14 amino acids. For this clone: One end of the junction fails to match germline, which may point to a read error.

This specimen consisted of PBMCs, obtained at disease progression, from a patient treated with ibrutinib. V gene TRBV7-7 combines with J gene TRBJ2-7, with D perhaps given as TRBD1 or TRBD2 (5 bases each). This receptor was identified in a human donor with chronic lymphocytic leukemia. As DNA, the CDR3 is TGTGCTAGCAGCTCCTTTGGGGGATCCGGCGAGCAGTACTTC. Its protein is CASSSFGGSGEQYF.